Shown below are 2 T cell receptor beta chains from a single sample sequenced in a study of radiotherapy plus CTLA-4 blockade in lung cancer. TCRdb's copy holds only in-frame clones and misses some; the assay was immunoSEQ multiplex PCR. The table records tens of thousands of clones, more than 80% of them present only once. Sequencing used peripheral blood, obtained from a patient treated with radiotherapy plus ipilimumab. These receptors all come from a human donor with non-small cell lung cancer who had stable disease on radiotherapy plus ipilimumab.

The V call is TRBV27, the J call TRBJ2-5, with TRBD2 as a possible D gene (5 bases). The J call is uncertain, as TRBJ2-7 better fits the DNA end. Germline V gives CDR1 MNHEY, CDR2 SMNVEV (reference sequence). The CDR3 consists of 12 residues. The CDR3 spells CASRREGYEQYF. CDR3 sequence (DNA): TGTGCCAGCAGGCGCGAGGGCTACGAGCAGTACTTC.

V gene TRBV7-2 combines with J gene TRBJ1-4, with D possibly being TRBD1 (5 bases). V was pared by 3 bases and J by 7 bases, with 15 bases between. CDR3 length: 15 residues. Germline V gene sequence: CDR1 SGHTA, CDR2 FQGNSA. The CDR3 region is CASSLAGTSSEKLFF. The CDR3 bases are TGTGCCAGCAGCTTGGCCGGGACTTCGAGTGAAAAACTGTTTTTT.